What follows are 22 T cell receptor beta chains derived from one specimen sequenced in a study of blood T cell repertoires in COVID-19. Libraries were prepared by immunoSEQ multiplex PCR; TCRdb keeps only in-frame clonotypes and omits some of them. Here the sample spans roughly 60,000 clones, over 70% being singletons. Material for sequencing was peripheral blood. The receptors were gathered from a young man with COVID-19, enrolled during active disease.

V usage is TRBV19 and J usage is TRBJ1-2; 8 bases agree with TRBD1. Per germline, CDR1 LNHDA and CDR2 SQIVND (reference sequence). Losses at the gene ends were 10 bases for V and 8 bases for J; bases not matched to a gene: 15. There are 14 residues in the CDR3. CDR3 residues: CATVWTGSSGGYTF. CDR3 nucleotides: TGTGCCACCGTATGGACAGGGTCTTCCGGAGGCTACACCTTC.

The J gene is TRBJ2-7, the V gene TRBV11-1; maybe TRBD2 (5 bases). CDR3 length: 14 residues. V was trimmed by 2 bases and J by 6 bases, leaving 14 bases between them. CDR1 SGHAT and CDR2 FQDESV come from the germline V gene (reference sequence). Here the CDR3 DNA reads TGTGCCAGCAGCTTATGGGGAGCTGGGCGCGAGCAGTACTTC. It translates to CASSLWGAGREQYF.

This chain joins TRBV28 and TRBJ2-1; D may be TRBD2 (5 bases). Looked up from germline, CDR1 is MDHEN and CDR2 is SYDVKM. Trimming cost V 5 bases and J 5 bases, with 19 bases left between them. The length of the CDR3 is 16 residues. CDR3 sequence: CASSVRGRPADNEQFF. The CDR3 bases are TGTGCCAGCAGTGTCCGAGGGAGACCGGCGGACAATGAGCAGTTCTTC.

The chain carries TRBV11-1 and TRBJ2-1, with 7 bases that match TRBD1. This CDR3 has 16 residues. Looked up from germline, CDR1 is SGHAT and CDR2 is FQDESV (reference sequence). The V and J ends lost 5 bases and 0 bases, in that order; junction bases with no gene match: 7. The CDR3 loop reads CASSTGQASSYNEQFF. The DNA for the CDR3 is TGTGCCAGCAGCACCGGACAGGCCTCCTCCTACAATGAGCAGTTCTTC.

The J gene is TRBJ2-4, the V gene TRBV6-2 or TRBV6-3; D may be TRBD2 (6 bases). Trimming removed 3 bases from V and 0 bases from J, with 15 bases in between. The CDR3 runs 17 residues. Germline CDR1 MNHEY, CDR2 SVGEGT. CDR3 sequence (DNA): TGTGCCAGCAGTTATGCGGCGGGGATTATAGCCAAAAACATTCAGTACTTC. It is translated as CASSYAAGIIAKNIQYF.

In its sample, this clone was seen a few times. The gene calls are TRBV9 and TRBJ2-1; maybe TRBD2 (6 bases). The germline V gene has CDR1 SGDLS and CDR2 YYNGEE. The CDR3 length is 17 residues. The V end lost 4 bases, the J end lost 0 bases, and 17 bases lay between the germline ends. The CDR3 spells CASSPRDSLSSYNEQFF. The CDR3 DNA follows: TGTGCCAGCAGCCCAAGGGACTCCCTGAGCTCCTACAATGAGCAGTTCTTC.

V usage is TRBV7-2 and J usage is TRBJ2-1, with 13 bases aligning to TRBD2. Germline V gene lookup returns CDR1 SGHTA and CDR2 FQGNSA. The CDR3 extends over 16 amino acids. V was pared by 1 base and J by 8 bases, with 5 bases of the junction left unmatched. CDR3 sequence (DNA): TGTGCCAGCAGCTTAGTTGGACTAGCGGGAGTGGATGAGCAGTTCTTC. This sequence encodes CASSLVGLAGVDEQFF.

V gene TRBV7-9 combines with J gene TRBJ2-1; D not resolved. Germline V gene lookup returns CDR1 SEHNR and CDR2 FQNEAQ (reference sequence). This CDR3 spans 11 amino acids. V lost 5 bases and J lost 4, with 3 bases in between. As DNA, the CDR3 is TGTGCCAGCAGCCCTTACAATGAGCAGTTCTTC. Its protein is CASSPYNEQFF.

This chain joins TRBV18 and TRBJ2-1; 7 bases are a match to TRBD2. Trimming took 0 bases from V and 9 from J; bases not matched to a gene: 17. Germline lookup yields CDR1 KGHSH and CDR2 LQKENI. This CDR3 is 18 amino acids long. The CDR3 DNA follows: TGTGCCAGCTCACCACCCGGGACTACACAAATTTATACGGCTGAGCAGTTCTTC. Protein product: CASSPPGTTQIYTAEQFF.

The J gene is TRBJ1-2, the V gene TRBV30; 7 bases line up with TRBD1. Germline CDR1 reads GTSNPN; CDR2 reads SVGIG (reference sequence). There are 11 residues in the CDR3. J lost 7 bases, V lost 4 bases, and 3 bases had no gene match. The CDR3 region is CAWNRGSGYTF. CDR3 bases: TGTGCCTGGAACAGGGGATCTGGCTACACCTTC.

This clone was counted only a few times. V gene TRBV27 combines with J gene TRBJ2-1; 10 bases are a match to TRBD1. V lost 10 bases to trimming and J lost 9 bases; unmatched junction nucleotides: 12. Germline lookup yields CDR1 MNHEY and CDR2 SMNVEV (reference sequence). The CDR3 is 14 residues long. The CDR3 DNA is TGTGCCACTTACAAGGGACAGGGGAGTGGTGAGCAGTTCTTC. It encodes CATYKGQGSGEQFF.

This chain joins TRBV3-1 (or the pseudogene TRBV3-2) and TRBJ1-1; D is possibly TRBD1 (5 bases). The V gene's germline CDR1 is LGHDT and CDR2 YNNKEL (reference sequence). The CDR3 sequence is 16 residues long. V lost 1 base to trimming and J lost 5 bases, with 17 bases between them. CDR3 in amino acids: CASSQAWEGQGTEAFF. The CDR3 DNA reads TGTGCCAGCAGCCAAGCATGGGAGGGCCAGGGAACTGAAGCTTTCTTT.

The DNA of the CDR3 is TGCGCCAGCAGCTTGGAGGGGTCGGGAGATACGCAGTATTTT. It specifies CASSLEGSGDTQYF. The V call is TRBV5-1, the J call TRBJ2-3, with D possibly being TRBD1 (5 bases). Germline V CDR1 and CDR2: SGHRS, YFSETQ. This CDR3 contains 14 residues. V lost 0 bases and J 5 bases, leaving 10 bases between the germline ends.

The chain has TRBV5-8 and TRBJ2-6; 12 nucleotides line up with TRBD1. CDR3 length: 17 amino acids. The J segment lost 4 bases and the V segment lost 2 bases, leaving 4 bases of the junction unmatched. Germline loops: CDR1 SGHTS, CDR2 YDEGEE. In DNA form, the CDR3 reads TGTGCCAGCAGCTTCGGGACAGGGGGCGTGGGGGCCAACGTCCTGACTTTC. Protein sequence: CASSFGTGGVGANVLTF. Filled out from reference TRBV5-8 and TRBJ2-6, the complete variable domain reads EAGVTQSPTHLIKTRGQQATLRCSPISGHTSVYWYQQALGLGLQFLLWYDEGEERNRGNFPPRFSGRQFPNYSSELNVNALELEDSALYLCASSFGTGGVGANVLTFGAGSRLTVL.

The sample holds many counts of this clone. The chain couples TRBV28 to TRBJ1-1, with D perhaps matching TRBD1 (6 bases). With 4 bases removed from V and 0 bases from J, the gap between germline ends came to 9 bases. Germline CDR1 MDHEN, CDR2 SYDVKM. The CDR3 runs to 14 residues. DNA of the CDR3: TGTGCCAGCAGTTGGGGGCGATTGAACACTGAAGCTTTCTTT. Residues: CASSWGRLNTEAFF.

The V call is TRBV19, the J call TRBJ1-4, with D uncertain. Germline CDR1 LNHDA, CDR2 SQIVND (reference sequence). This CDR3 contains 14 residues. Trimming took off 6 bases at V and 0 bases at J, with 8 bases between the two ends. CDR3 DNA sequence: TGTGCCAGTAGGTCCGGTGCAACTAATGAAAAACTGTTTTTT. Its protein product is CASRSGATNEKLFF.

The V call is TRBV10-1, the J call TRBJ2-1; 8 bases fit TRBD1. Trimming cost V 8 bases and J 7 bases; bases outside gene matches: 7. CDR3 length equals 13 residues. Germline CDR1 reads WNHNN; CDR2 reads SYGVQD (reference sequence). Written as DNA, the CDR3 is TGCGCCAGCGGACAGGGAATAGGGAATGAGCAGTTCTTC. Translation: CASGQGIGNEQFF.

The chain has TRBV7-2 and TRBJ1-5; D is perhaps TRBD1 (6 bases). The CDR3 sequence is 15 residues long. Trimming removed 0 bases from V and 6 bases from J, with 12 bases in between. Looked up from germline, CDR1 is SGHTA and CDR2 is FQGNSA. CDR3: CASSLATGSGQPQHF. The DNA of the CDR3 is TGTGCCAGCAGCTTAGCCACAGGGTCGGGTCAGCCCCAGCATTTT.

The chain has TRBV19 and TRBJ2-2; 11 bases fit TRBD1. The germline V gene encodes CDR1 LNHDA and CDR2 SQIVND (reference sequence). CDR3 length: 15 amino acids. V gave up 6 bases and J gave up 6 bases; unmatched junction bases: 6. The CDR3 sequence is CASRRGTGGAGELFF. The CDR3 region has the DNA TGTGCCAGTAGAAGAGGGACAGGGGGGGCCGGGGAGCTGTTTTTT.

The chain employs TRBV20-1 and TRBJ2-7, with 9 bases matching TRBD2. Germline V gene lookup returns CDR1 DFQATT and CDR2 SNEGSKA (reference sequence). This CDR3 spans 11 amino acids. After removal of 6 bases from V and 6 bases from J, the junction contained 3 bases not matched to a gene. The CDR3 DNA sequence: TGCAGTGCCCGAGCGGGAGGCGAGCAGTACTTC. It specifies CSARAGGEQYF.

The genes are TRBV5-4 and TRBJ2-2; 8 bases align to TRBD2. Per the germline V gene, CDR1 is SGHNT and CDR2 is YYREEE (reference sequence). Trimming took 4 bases from V and 2 from J; bases not matched to a gene: 7. CDR3 length: 16 amino acids. This CDR3 reads CASSPSGGGNTGELFF. As DNA, the CDR3 is TGTGCCAGCAGCCCCTCCGGGGGGGGAAACACCGGGGAGCTGTTTTTT.

CDR3 region: CASNYREEAFF. The CDR3 nucleotides read TGTGCCAGCAACTACAGGGAGGAAGCTTTCTTT. The chain employs TRBV27 and TRBJ1-1, with TRBD1 as a possible D gene (6 bases). The CDR3 is 11 residues long. With 7 bases removed from V and 8 bases from J, the gap between germline ends came to 11 bases. The germline gives CDR1 MNHEY, CDR2 SMNVEV (reference sequence).